This T cell receptor beta chain was sequenced during a study of cytomegalovirus exposure and HLA in healthy donors. The donors were members of the roughly 130-subject validation cohort (separate from the roughly 700-subject first cohort). The data were produced by immunoSEQ multiplex PCR, yet TCRdb's version contains in-frame clones alone and is incomplete. The sample carries 180,000 or so clones, roughly 84% recorded once. The CDR3 consists of 17 residues. V was pared by 4 bases and J by 5 bases, with 7 bases of the junction left unmatched. Germline values: CDR1 SGHDN, CDR2 FVKESK. V usage is TRBV14 and J usage is TRBJ2-2; 13 nucleotides line up with TRBD2. The sequenced sample was PBMCs. This receptor was identified in a woman aged 25 to 39 in good health and CMV-seropositive. CDR3 amino acids: CASSPTSGRAWTGELFF. The CDR3 DNA is TGTGCCAGCAGCCCAACTAGCGGGAGGGCTTGGACCGGGGAGCTGTTTTTT.